A selection of T cell receptor beta chains follows, all from one sample in a study of T-cell reconstitution after alpha-beta-depleted transplantation in children. TCRdb analysed the PCR reads with MiXCR anew, one entry per CDR3 protein. The data show about 400,000 distinct CDR3 sequences, roughly 22% seen once. The sequencing used PBMCs from the stem cell graft donor, collected from the stem cell graft. These receptors were taken from a human donor who donated a stem cell graft to a child with acute myeloid leukemia. Both conserved end residues are part of each CDR3. The D gene is left open where the match is weak. Not every row has a clone size; where given, it reads once, few, many or a size class.

d_call,v_call,clone_size,j_call,cdr3_nt,cdr3_aa
TRBD2,TRBV29-1,many,TRBJ2-1,TGCAGCGTTGCCCGGACTAGCGGGAGGTACAATGAGCAGTTCTTC,CSVARTSGRYNEQFF
.,TRBV6-2/TRBV6-3,many,TRBJ1-2,TGTGCCGGCGCAGAAGACAGCTCCTATGGCTACACCTTC,CAGAEDSSYGYTF
.,TRBV6-5,many,TRBJ2-5,TGTGCCAGCAGCTTCGTCGACCCGGGGCACCAAGAGACCCAGTACTTC,CASSFVDPGHQETQYF
TRBD2,TRBV28,.,TRBJ2-7,TGTGCCAGCAGTTTATCACTCGGGGAGCGGGAGGGCTACGAGCAGTACTTC,CASSLSLGEREGYEQYF
TRBD2,TRBV12-3/TRBV12-4,.,TRBJ2-1,TGTGCCAGCAGTTTTTTTCCTAAAGCGGGAGCGTACATGTATGAGCAGTTCTTC,CASSFFPKAGAYMYEQFF
TRBD1,TRBV28,.,TRBJ1-2,TGTGCCAGCAGAGGGGGCGGATCCGATGGCTACACCTTC,CASRGGGSDGYTF
.,TRBV10-3,many,TRBJ2-3,TGTGCCATCAGTGAGTCATTGAGGAGGACCACAGATACGCAGTATTTT,CAISESLRRTTDTQYF
TRBD1,TRBV12-3/TRBV12-4,few,TRBJ2-2,TGTGCCAGCAGGGGACAGGCCAATTATAACACCGGGGAGCTGTTTTTT,CASRGQANYNTGELFF
TRBD1,TRBV20-1,few,TRBJ1-2,TGCAGTGCCCCGACAGGGCCGAACTATGGCTACACCTTC,CSAPTGPNYGYTF
.,TRBV5-6,.,TRBJ2-1,TGTGCCAGCAGCTTGGCACACCGTCCTACTGAGCAGTTCTTC,CASSLAHRPTEQFF
.,TRBV12-3/TRBV12-4,few,TRBJ2-1,TGTGCCAGCTGCGCTAGCGTTGAAAGGGTACAGTTCTTC,CASCASVERVQFF
TRBD1,TRBV20-1,.,TRBJ2-7,TGCAGTGCCCCCCGCCCGGGACAGGGGGTGGGGGAGCAGTACTTC,CSAPRPGQGVGEQYF
.,TRBV12-3/TRBV12-4,few,TRBJ2-1,TGTGCCAGCAGTACGTCAGGGAAGTCCTACAATGAGCAGTTCTTC,CASSTSGKSYNEQFF
TRBD2,TRBV12-3/TRBV12-4,.,TRBJ2-7,TGTGCCAGCAGTTCGGGAGGCCTTTTCTCCTACGAGCAGTACTTC,CASSSGGLFSYEQYF
.,TRBV12-3/TRBV12-4,few,TRBJ2-1,TGTGCCAGCAGCCCCGCCGGGGGTGGGAATGAGCAGTTCTTC,CASSPAGGGNEQFF
.,TRBV7-9,few,TRBJ2-7,TGTGCCAGCAGCTCCTCACGACTGGACAAGGTCTACGAGCAGTACTTC,CASSSSRLDKVYEQYF
TRBD1,TRBV29-1,few,TRBJ2-1,TGCAGCGTTGATGACTTGGACAGGGACTACAATGAGCAGTTCTTC,CSVDDLDRDYNEQFF
.,TRBV7-2,.,TRBJ2-7,TGTGCCAGCAGCGTAGGACAATATCCGTACGAGCAGTACTTC,CASSVGQYPYEQYF
.,TRBV12-3/TRBV12-4,many,TRBJ2-1,TGTGCCAGCAGTTTATGGCTGAGCAATGAGCAGTTCTTC,CASSLWLSNEQFF
.,TRBV12-3/TRBV12-4,many,TRBJ1-1,TGTGCCAGCGCAGTAGGGCGTCCCGGCGGAGCTTTCTTT,CASAVGRPGGAFF
TRBD1,TRBV29-1,few,TRBJ1-1,TGCAGCGCTATGGGACAGGTGAACACTGAAGCTTTCTTT,CSAMGQVNTEAFF
TRBD1,TRBV20-1,.,TRBJ1-6,TGCAGTGCCCAGGGGGCGGGATCACCCCTCCACTTT,CSAQGAGSPLHF
.,TRBV10-3,many,TRBJ2-7,TGTGCCATCAGTGAGTCGACCTCACCCACAGGATCGGGGAGCTACGAGCAGTACTTC,CAISESTSPTGSGSYEQYF
.,TRBV10-3,few,TRBJ2-7,TGTGCCATCAGTGAGTCGACCGAGCAGTACTTC,CAISESTEQYF
TRBD1,TRBV12-3/TRBV12-4,few,TRBJ2-1,TGTGCCAGCAGTTCGACAGGGCTCGACAATGAGCAGTTCTTC,CASSSTGLDNEQFF
TRBD1,TRBV19,.,TRBJ2-7,TGTGCCAGTAGTCCGGGACAGGGGGTTAAGGGCTACGAGCAGTACTTC,CASSPGQGVKGYEQYF
.,TRBV20-1,many,TRBJ2-3,TGCAGTGCTATCAAGACAGCAGGGCACCCAGATACGCAGTATTTT,CSAIKTAGHPDTQYF
.,TRBV12-3/TRBV12-4,many,TRBJ2-5,TGTGCCAGCTCCCACCCCGGGGCAAAGGAGACCCAGTACTTC,CASSHPGAKETQYF
.,TRBV12-3/TRBV12-4,.,TRBJ2-7,TGTGCCAGCAGTTGCCGGTGGTGGGGGATCTCCTACGAGCAGTACTTC,CASSCRWWGISYEQYF
.,TRBV12-3/TRBV12-4,.,TRBJ2-7,TGTGCCAGCAGTTCGTTACAGGGCTTCCAGCAGTACTTC,CASSSLQGFQQYF
.,TRBV7-2,few,TRBJ2-1,TGTGCCAGCAGCTCTCCGGGAACTATTTACAATGAGCAGTTCTTC,CASSSPGTIYNEQFF
.,TRBV12-3/TRBV12-4,few,TRBJ1-5,TGTGCCAGCACCCACGACAGTAATCAGCCCCAGCATTTT,CASTHDSNQPQHF
TRBD1,TRBV2,many,TRBJ2-1,TGTGCCAGCAGTTACGACAGGGTCAATGAGCAGTTCTTC,CASSYDRVNEQFF
.,TRBV6-2/TRBV6-3,.,TRBJ2-1,TGTGCCAGCACCTCCTCCAATGAGCAGTTCTTC,CASTSSNEQFF
TRBD2,TRBV29-1,few,TRBJ2-3,TGCAGCGTTTGTGGTAGCGGGAGCATTAAAGATACGCAGTATTTT,CSVCGSGSIKDTQYF
TRBD1,TRBV12-3/TRBV12-4,few,TRBJ1-1,TGTGCCAGCAGGATCTACAGGGGGGGAGCTTTCTTT,CASRIYRGGAFF
.,TRBV29-1,.,TRBJ1-1,TGCAGCGGCGTCGGGGAGAACACTGAAGCTTTCTTT,CSGVGENTEAFF
.,TRBV6-2/TRBV6-3,.,TRBJ2-7,TGTGCCAGCACCCTCCTCGAAGGGACTTCCTACGAGCAGTACTTC,CASTLLEGTSYEQYF
TRBD2,TRBV12-3/TRBV12-4,many,TRBJ2-2,TGTGCCAGCAGTTCCCTAGCGGGAGGGTCCACCGGGGAGCTGTTTTTT,CASSSLAGGSTGELFF
.,TRBV20-1,many,TRBJ2-7,TGCAGTGCCCAAAACGACAGAGACGAGCAGTACTTC,CSAQNDRDEQYF
.,TRBV9,.,TRBJ2-6,TGTGCCAGCAGCGCAACCTCTGGGGCCAACGTCCTGACTTTC,CASSATSGANVLTF
TRBD1,TRBV20-1,.,TRBJ1-5,TGCAGTGCCATGGGACAGGGCGGCAGTCAGCCCCAGCATTTT,CSAMGQGGSQPQHF
.,TRBV3-1,.,TRBJ2-1,TGTGCCAGCAGCCAAGATGGGAATAATGAGCAGTTCTTC,CASSQDGNNEQFF
TRBD1,TRBV29-1,few,TRBJ1-1,TGCAGCGGCAATACAGGGGATACTGAAGCTTTCTTT,CSGNTGDTEAFF
TRBD1,TRBV28,.,TRBJ2-2,TGTGCCAGCAGTGTGTCAGGGGGCGGAGGGGAGCTGTTTTTT,CASSVSGGGGELFF
TRBD2,TRBV20-1,few,TRBJ2-7,TGCAGTGCTAGGGAAATAGCGGGAGGTTCTGGGGCCTACGAGCAGTACTTC,CSAREIAGGSGAYEQYF
.,TRBV11-2,.,TRBJ2-5,TGTGCCAGCAGCTTTTTTAGATTCCAAGAGACCCAGTACTTC,CASSFFRFQETQYF
.,TRBV20-1,few,TRBJ2-3,TGCAGCCTGTTCCGGGACGAAAGCACAGATACGCAGTATTTT,CSLFRDESTDTQYF
.,TRBV12-3/TRBV12-4,.,TRBJ2-1,TGTGCCAGCAGTTTAGGTGCGATGGGCGATGAGCAGTTCTTC,CASSLGAMGDEQFF
.,TRBV12-3/TRBV12-4,many,TRBJ1-1,TGTGCCAGCACTAGGCAGGTGAACACTGAAGCTTTCTTT,CASTRQVNTEAFF
TRBD2,TRBV20-1,many,TRBJ2-7,TGCAGTGCTAGAAGGGCTAGCGGGAACTCCTACGAGCAGTACTTC,CSARRASGNSYEQYF
TRBD1,TRBV7-2,few,TRBJ1-6,TGTGCCAGCAGCACTGGACAGGGCCCCTATAATTCACCCCTCCACTTT,CASSTGQGPYNSPLHF
TRBD1,TRBV27,few,TRBJ2-7,TGTGCCAGCAGTCTAGGGACAGGGGGCGGCTACGAGCAGTACTTC,CASSLGTGGGYEQYF
TRBD2,TRBV20-1,.,TRBJ2-2,TGCAGTGCTAGAGATCCCCGACGGGAGGCGAACACCGGGGAGCTGTTTTTT,CSARDPRREANTGELFF